The source of this TCR beta chain is a study of T cell repertoires in cytomegalovirus infection. Study summary: In public TCR beta signatures, there were indications of both CMV infection and matching HLA type.

On this clonotype itself: Its antigen is currently unknown.

Study-level points and caveats: Ex vivo, HLA-C-restricted CMV-specific TCR beta clonotypes prevailed over the rest of the response. Pooled public TCR beta family frequency picked out CMV carriers with the relevant HLA.

Using its own MiXCR run on the reads, TCRdb lists one record per CDR3 protein. Here the sample spans 100,000 to 150,000 distinct CDR3 sequences, about 24% being singletons. Trimming left V 5 bases short and J 2 bases short, with 7 bases between. This CDR3 is built from 12 residues. Germline assignment: CDR1 MNHNS and CDR2 SASEGT. Sequenced: PBMCs, sequenced either directly or after in vitro stimulation (not recorded which). This receptor was taken from a human donor in good health (CMV status not recorded). Some clones in this sample may be carry-over from other donors' samples. The V call is TRBV6-1, the J call TRBJ2-7; D unresolved. CDR3: CASSFNPYEQYF. CDR3 nucleotides: TGTGCCAGCAGTTTCAACCCCTACGAGCAGTACTTC.